This T cell receptor beta chain was found in a study of T-cell memory formation after mild COVID-19. Findings and limits, study-wide: Memory sampled before infection contained some responding clones, suggesting cross-reactive memory joined. Clones shrinking from day 15 to 85 showed even CD4/CD8 mixes; later expanders tilted CD4+.

With regard to this clonotype: The antigen is undetermined.

This CDR3 spans 15 amino acids. Germline CDR1 and CDR2: LGHNA and YSLEER. V lost 1 base to trimming and J lost 6 bases; unmatched junction nucleotides: 7. TCRdb independently ran MiXCR on the 5' RACE reads; one entry per CDR3 protein. The table records roughly 410,000 distinct CDR3 sequences, approximately 24% of them present only once. The chain combines TRBV4-3 with TRBJ2-7, with TRBD2 matching over 9 bases. The sequencing input was PBMCs or a T cell subset sorted from them (not recorded which). The TCR comes from an adult woman who had mild COVID-19 (a few samples of this study predate the infection). Cell type and time point are not known. The CDR3 is CASSQVGTSRSEQYF. CDR3 coding DNA: TGCGCCAGCAGCCAAGTGGGGACTAGCAGAAGCGAGCAGTACTTC.